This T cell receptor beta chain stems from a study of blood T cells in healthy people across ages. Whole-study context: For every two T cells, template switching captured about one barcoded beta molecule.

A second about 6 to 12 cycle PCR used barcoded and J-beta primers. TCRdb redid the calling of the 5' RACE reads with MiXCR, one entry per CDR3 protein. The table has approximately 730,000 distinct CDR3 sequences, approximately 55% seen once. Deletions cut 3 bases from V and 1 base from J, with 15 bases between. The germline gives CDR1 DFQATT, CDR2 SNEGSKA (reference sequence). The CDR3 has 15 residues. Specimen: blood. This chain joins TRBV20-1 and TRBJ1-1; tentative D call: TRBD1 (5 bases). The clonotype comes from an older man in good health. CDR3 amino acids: CSASDIGTPNTEAFF. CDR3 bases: TGCAGTGCTAGTGATATTGGGACTCCGAACACTGAAGCTTTCTTT.